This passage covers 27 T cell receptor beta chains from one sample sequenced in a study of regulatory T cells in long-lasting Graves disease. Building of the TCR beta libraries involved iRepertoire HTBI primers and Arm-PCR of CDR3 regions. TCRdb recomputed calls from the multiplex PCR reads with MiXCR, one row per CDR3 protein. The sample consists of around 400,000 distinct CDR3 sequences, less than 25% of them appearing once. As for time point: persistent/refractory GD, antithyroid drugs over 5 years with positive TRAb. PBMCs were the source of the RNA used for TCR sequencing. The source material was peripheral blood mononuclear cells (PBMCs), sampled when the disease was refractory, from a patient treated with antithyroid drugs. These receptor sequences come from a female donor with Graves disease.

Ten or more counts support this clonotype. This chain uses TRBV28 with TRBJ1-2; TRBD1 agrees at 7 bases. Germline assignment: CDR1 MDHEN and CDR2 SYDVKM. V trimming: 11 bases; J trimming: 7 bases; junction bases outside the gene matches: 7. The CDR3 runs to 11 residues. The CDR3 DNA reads TGTGCCTACCAGGGGGAGGGTGGCTACACCTTC. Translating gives CAYQGEGGYTF.

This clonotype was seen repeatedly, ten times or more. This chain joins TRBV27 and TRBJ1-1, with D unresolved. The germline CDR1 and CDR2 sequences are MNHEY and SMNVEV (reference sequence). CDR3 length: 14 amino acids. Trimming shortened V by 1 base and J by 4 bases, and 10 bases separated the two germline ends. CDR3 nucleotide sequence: TGTGCCAGCAGTTTATTAGCGCCGGGCACTGAAGCTTTCTTT. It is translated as CASSLLAPGTEAFF.

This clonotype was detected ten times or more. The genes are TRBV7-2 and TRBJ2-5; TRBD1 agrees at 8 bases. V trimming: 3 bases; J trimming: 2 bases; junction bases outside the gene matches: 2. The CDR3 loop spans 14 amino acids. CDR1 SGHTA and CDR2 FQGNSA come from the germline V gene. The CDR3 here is CASSLNRGQETQYF. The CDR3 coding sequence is TGTGCCAGCAGCTTGAACAGGGGGCAAGAGACCCAGTACTTC. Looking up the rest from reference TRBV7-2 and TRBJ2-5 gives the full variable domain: GAGVSQSPSNKVTEKGKDVELRCDPISGHTALYWYRQSLGQGLEFLIYFQGNSAPDKSGLPSDRFSAERTGGSVSTLTIQRTQQEDSAVYLCASSLNRGQETQYFGPGTRLLVL.

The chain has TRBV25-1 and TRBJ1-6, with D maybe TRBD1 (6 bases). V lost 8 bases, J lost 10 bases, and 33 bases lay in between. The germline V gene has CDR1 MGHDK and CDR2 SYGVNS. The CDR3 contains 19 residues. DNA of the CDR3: TGTGCCAGCTATATTACTACACAGGGTGGGTTACTCAGCGGCTCACCCCTCCACTTT. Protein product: CASYITTQGGLLSGSPLHF.

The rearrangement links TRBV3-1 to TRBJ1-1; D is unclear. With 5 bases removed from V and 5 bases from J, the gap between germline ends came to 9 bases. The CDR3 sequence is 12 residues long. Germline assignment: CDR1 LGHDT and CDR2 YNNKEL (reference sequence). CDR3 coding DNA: TGTGCCAGCAGCGCACACCGTACTGAAGCTTTCTTT. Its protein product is CASSAHRTEAFF. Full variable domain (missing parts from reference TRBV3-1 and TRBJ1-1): DTAVSQTPKYLVTQMGNDKSIKCEQNLGHDTMYWYKQDSKKFLKIMFSYNNKELIINETVPNRFSPKSPDKAHLNLHINSLELGDSAVYFCASSAHRTEAFFGQGTRLTVV.

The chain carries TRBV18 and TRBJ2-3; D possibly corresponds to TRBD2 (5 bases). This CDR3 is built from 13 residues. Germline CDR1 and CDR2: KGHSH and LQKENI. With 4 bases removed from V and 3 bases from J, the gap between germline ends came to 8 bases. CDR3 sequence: CASSRTGTDTQYF. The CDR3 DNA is TGTGCCAGCTCACGGACGGGAACAGATACGCAGTATTTT.

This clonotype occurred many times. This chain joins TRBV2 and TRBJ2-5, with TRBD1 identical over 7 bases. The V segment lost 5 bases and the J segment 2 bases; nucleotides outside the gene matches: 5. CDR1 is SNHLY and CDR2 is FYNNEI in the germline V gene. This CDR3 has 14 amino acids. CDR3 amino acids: CASSRQGEQETQYF. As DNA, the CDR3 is TGTGCCAGCAGTCGACAGGGTGAACAAGAGACCCAGTACTTC.

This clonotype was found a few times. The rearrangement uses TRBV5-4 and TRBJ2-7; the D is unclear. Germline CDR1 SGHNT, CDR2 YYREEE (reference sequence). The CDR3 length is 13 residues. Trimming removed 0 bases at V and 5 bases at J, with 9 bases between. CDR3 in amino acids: CASSLGRRDEQYF. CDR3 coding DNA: TGTGCCAGCAGCTTGGGGAGAAGGGACGAGCAGTACTTC.

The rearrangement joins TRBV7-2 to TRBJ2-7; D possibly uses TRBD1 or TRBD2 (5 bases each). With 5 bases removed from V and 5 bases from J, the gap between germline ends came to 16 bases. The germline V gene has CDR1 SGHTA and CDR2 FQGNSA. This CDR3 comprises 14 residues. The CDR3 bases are TGTGCCAGCAGCACCGGGACGCAGGCGGACGAGCAGTACTTC. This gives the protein CASSTGTQADEQYF.

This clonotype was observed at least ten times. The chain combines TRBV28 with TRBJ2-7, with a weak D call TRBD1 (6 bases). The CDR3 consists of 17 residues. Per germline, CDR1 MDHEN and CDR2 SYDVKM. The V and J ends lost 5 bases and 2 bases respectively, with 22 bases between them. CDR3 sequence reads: CASSPLLFRDKAYEQYF. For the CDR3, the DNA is TGTGCCAGCAGTCCCCTCTTATTCCGGGACAAAGCCTACGAGCAGTACTTC.

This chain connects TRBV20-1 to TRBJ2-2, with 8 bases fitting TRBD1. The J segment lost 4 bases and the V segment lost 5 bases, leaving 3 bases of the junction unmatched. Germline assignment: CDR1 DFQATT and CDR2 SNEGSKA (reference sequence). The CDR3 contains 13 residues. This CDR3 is CSAEDRVTGELFF. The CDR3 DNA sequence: TGCAGTGCTGAGGACAGGGTCACCGGGGAGCTGTTTTTT.

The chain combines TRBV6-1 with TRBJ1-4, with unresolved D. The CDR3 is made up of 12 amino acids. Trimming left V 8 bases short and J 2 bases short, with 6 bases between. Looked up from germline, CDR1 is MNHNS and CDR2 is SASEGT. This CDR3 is CASRVTNEKLFF. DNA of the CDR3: TGTGCCAGCCGTGTTACTAATGAAAAACTGTTTTTT.

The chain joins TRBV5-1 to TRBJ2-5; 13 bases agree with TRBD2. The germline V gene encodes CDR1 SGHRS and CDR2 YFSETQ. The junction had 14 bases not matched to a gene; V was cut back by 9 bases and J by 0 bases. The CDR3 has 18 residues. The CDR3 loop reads CATRTSGSEASYQETQYF. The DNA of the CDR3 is TGCGCCACCCGGACTAGCGGGAGTGAAGCCTCGTACCAAGAGACCCAGTACTTC. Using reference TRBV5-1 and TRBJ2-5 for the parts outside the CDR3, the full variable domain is KAGVTQTPRYLIKTRGQQVTLSCSPISGHRSVSWYQQTPGQGLQFLFEYFSETQRNKGNFPGRFSGRQFSNSRSEMNVSTLELGDSALYLCATRTSGSEASYQETQYFGPGTRLLVL.

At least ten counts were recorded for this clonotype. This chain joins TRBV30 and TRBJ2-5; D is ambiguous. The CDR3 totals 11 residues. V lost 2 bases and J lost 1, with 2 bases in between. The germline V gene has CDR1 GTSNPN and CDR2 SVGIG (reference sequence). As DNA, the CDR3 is TGTGCCTGGAGTCTCCAAGAGACCCAGTACTTC. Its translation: CAWSLQETQYF.

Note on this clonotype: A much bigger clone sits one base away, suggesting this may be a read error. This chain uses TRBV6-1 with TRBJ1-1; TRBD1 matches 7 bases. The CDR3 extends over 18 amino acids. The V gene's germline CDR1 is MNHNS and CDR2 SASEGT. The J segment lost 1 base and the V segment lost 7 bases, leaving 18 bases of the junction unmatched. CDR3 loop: CASIKRMPSGTENTEAFF. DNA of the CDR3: TGTGCCAGCATCAAAAGGATGCCTAGCGGGACAGAGAACACTGAAGCTTTCTTT.

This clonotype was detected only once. This CDR3 is CASSLKDRDRVHNEQFF. The CDR3 DNA follows: TGCGCCAGCAGCTTGAAGGATCGAGACAGGGTACACAATGAGCAGTTCTTC. The chain couples TRBV5-1 to TRBJ2-1, with TRBD1 identical over 7 bases. Germline V gene lookup returns CDR1 SGHRS and CDR2 YFSETQ. Losses at the gene ends were 1 base for V and 5 bases for J; bases not matched to a gene: 12. The CDR3 spans 17 residues.

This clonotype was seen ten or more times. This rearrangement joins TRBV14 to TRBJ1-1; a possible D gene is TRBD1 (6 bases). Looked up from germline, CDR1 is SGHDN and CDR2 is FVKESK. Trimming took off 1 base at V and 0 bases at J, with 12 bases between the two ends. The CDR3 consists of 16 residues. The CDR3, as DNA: TGTGCCAGCAGCCAAGGGCAGGGGTACTTGAACACTGAAGCTTTCTTT. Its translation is CASSQGQGYLNTEAFF.

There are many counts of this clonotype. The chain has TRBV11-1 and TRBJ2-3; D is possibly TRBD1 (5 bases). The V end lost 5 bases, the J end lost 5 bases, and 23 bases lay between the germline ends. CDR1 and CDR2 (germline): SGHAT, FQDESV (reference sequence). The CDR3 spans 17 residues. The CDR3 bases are TGTGCCAGCAGCGGTCGTGAGGCAGGGCGTGGGATAGATACGCAGTATTTT. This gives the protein CASSGREAGRGIDTQYF.

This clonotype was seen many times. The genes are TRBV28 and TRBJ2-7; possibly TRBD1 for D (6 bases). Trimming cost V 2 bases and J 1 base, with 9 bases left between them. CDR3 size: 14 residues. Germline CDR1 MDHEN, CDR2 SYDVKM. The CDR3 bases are TGTGCCAGCAGTTTACCAGGGGCATCCTACGAGCAGTACTTC. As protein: CASSLPGASYEQYF.

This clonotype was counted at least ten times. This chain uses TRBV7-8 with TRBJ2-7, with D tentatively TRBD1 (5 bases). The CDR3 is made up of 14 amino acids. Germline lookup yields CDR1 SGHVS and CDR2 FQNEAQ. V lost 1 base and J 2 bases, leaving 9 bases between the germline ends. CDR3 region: CASSLDRGAYEQYF. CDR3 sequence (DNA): TGTGCCAGCAGCTTAGATAGGGGCGCCTACGAGCAGTACTTC.

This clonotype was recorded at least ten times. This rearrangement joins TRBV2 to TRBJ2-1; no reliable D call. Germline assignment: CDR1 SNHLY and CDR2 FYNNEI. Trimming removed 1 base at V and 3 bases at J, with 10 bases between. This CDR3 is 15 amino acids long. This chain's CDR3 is CASSEVERSYNEQFF. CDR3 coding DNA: TGTGCCAGCAGTGAAGTCGAGCGAAGCTACAATGAGCAGTTCTTC. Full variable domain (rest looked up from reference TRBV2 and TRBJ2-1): EPEVTQTPSHQVTQMGQEVILRCVPISNHLYFYWYRQILGQKVEFLVSFYNNEISEKSEIFDDQFSVERPDGSNFTLKIRSTKLEDSAMYFCASSEVERSYNEQFFGPGTRLTVL.

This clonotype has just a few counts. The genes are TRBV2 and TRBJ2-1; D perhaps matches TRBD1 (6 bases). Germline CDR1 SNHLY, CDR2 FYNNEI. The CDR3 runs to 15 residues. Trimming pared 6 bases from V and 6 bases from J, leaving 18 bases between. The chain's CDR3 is CASSISGTQSNEQFF. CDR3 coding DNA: TGTGCCAGCAGCATCTCCGGGACACAAAGCAATGAGCAGTTCTTC.

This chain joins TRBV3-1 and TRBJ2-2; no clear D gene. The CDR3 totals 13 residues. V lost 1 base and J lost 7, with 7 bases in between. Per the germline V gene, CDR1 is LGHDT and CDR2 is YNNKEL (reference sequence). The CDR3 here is CASSQGQLGELFF. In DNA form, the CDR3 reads TGTGCCAGCAGCCAAGGACAACTCGGGGAGCTGTTTTTT. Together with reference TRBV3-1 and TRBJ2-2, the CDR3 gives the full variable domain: DTAVSQTPKYLVTQMGNDKSIKCEQNLGHDTMYWYKQDSKKFLKIMFSYNNKELIINETVPNRFSPKSPDKAHLNLHINSLELGDSAVYFCASSQGQLGELFFGEGSRLTVL.

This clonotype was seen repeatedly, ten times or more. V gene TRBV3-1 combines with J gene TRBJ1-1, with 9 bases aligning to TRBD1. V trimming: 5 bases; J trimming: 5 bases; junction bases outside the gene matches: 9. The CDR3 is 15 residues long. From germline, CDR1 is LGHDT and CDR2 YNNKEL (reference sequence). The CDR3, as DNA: TGTGCCAGCAGCTTCGGACAGGGGACGAAGACTGAAGCTTTCTTT. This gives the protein CASSFGQGTKTEAFF.

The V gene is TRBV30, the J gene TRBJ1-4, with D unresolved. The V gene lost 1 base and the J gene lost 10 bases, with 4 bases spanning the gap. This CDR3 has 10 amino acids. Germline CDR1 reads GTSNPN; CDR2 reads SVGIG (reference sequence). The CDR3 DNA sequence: TGTGCCTGGAGTGGGGGAAAACTGTTTTTT. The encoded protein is CAWSGGKLFF. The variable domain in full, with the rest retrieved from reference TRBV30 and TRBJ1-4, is SQTIHQWPATLVQPVGSPLSLECTVEGTSNPNLYWYRQAAGRGLQLLFYSVGIGQISSEVPQNLSASRPQDRQFILSSKKLLLSDSGFYLCAWSGGKLFFGSGTQLSVL.

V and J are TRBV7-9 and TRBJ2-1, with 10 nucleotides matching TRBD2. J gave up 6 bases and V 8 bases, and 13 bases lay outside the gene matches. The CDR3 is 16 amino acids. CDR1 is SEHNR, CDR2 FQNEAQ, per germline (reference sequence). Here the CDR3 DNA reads TGTGCCAGCGGTACCACCAGTAGCGGGAGGATCAATGAGCAGTTCTTC. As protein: CASGTTSSGRINEQFF.

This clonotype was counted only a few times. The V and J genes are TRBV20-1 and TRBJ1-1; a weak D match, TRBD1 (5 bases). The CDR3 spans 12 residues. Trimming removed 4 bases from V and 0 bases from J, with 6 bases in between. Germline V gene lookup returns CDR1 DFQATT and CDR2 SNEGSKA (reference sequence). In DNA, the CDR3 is TGCAGTGCTACAGGGCTGAACACTGAAGCTTTCTTT. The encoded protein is CSATGLNTEAFF.